The 32 T cell receptor beta chains presented below share a single source sample, sequenced in a study of T-cell reconstitution after alpha-beta-depleted transplantation in children. During its preparation, the TCRbeta library received unique molecular identifiers. Via MiXCR, TCRdb re-called the PCR reads, giving one row per CDR3 protein. The profile shows 500,000 to 600,000 distinct CDR3 sequences, 30% to 35% of them singletons. Sequencing was performed on PBMCs from the stem cell graft donor, taken from the stem cell graft. All receptors come from a human donor who donated a stem cell graft to a child with aplastic anemia.

This clonotype has just a few counts. The chain links TRBV11-1 to TRBJ2-1; a weak D match, TRBD2 (5 bases). The V end lost 4 bases, the J end lost 4 bases, and 11 bases lay between the germline ends. CDR3 length: 14 residues. Germline values: CDR1 SGHAT, CDR2 FQDESV (reference sequence). DNA for the CDR3: TGTGCCAGCAGCTACCTCACGGGGTACAATGAGCAGTTCTTC. As protein: CASSYLTGYNEQFF.

J is TRBJ2-3 and V is TRBV20-1, with unresolved D. V lost 3 bases to trimming and J lost 2 bases, with 15 bases between them. Germline V gene sequence: CDR1 DFQATT, CDR2 SNEGSKA (reference sequence). The CDR3 runs 15 residues. CDR3 sequence reads: CSARALRATTDTQYF. DNA of the CDR3: TGCAGTGCTAGGGCCCTACGGGCGACCACAGATACGCAGTATTTT.

The table lists this clonotype with a few counts. The chain recombines TRBV29-1 with TRBJ1-3; the D is unclear. CDR1 is SQVTM, CDR2 ANQGSEA, per germline. Between the trimmed V and J ends, which lost 2 bases and 2 bases, there was a span of 7 bases. This CDR3 is built from 13 residues. CDR3 residues: CSVEKGTGNTIYF. The CDR3 region has the DNA TGCAGCGTTGAAAAGGGAACTGGAAACACCATATATTTT.

The sample holds a few counts of this clonotype. CDR3 coding DNA: TGCGCCAGCAGCCAAGATTCACAGATACTCTTCGGGGCCAACGTCCTGACTTTC. Protein product: CASSQDSQILFGANVLTF. The rearrangement joins TRBV4-3 to TRBJ2-6; no clear D. Germline lookup yields CDR1 LGHNA and CDR2 YSLEER. With 0 bases removed from V and 4 bases from J, the gap between germline ends came to 16 bases. The CDR3 sequence is 18 residues long.

This chain joins TRBV4-1 and TRBJ1-5, with D hard to call. Germline V gene data show CDR1 as MGHRA and CDR2 as YSYEKL. The CDR3 is made up of 17 amino acids. V shed 3 bases and J shed 3 bases, with 18 bases lying between them. CDR3 in DNA: TGCGCCAGCAGCCAGAAACGGGGTGCCACGAACAATCAGCCCCAGCATTTT. The encoded protein is CASSQKRGATNNQPQHF.

This chain links TRBV18 with TRBJ2-1, with 7 bases matching TRBD2. Trimming at V came to 0 bases and at J to 4 bases, leaving 9 bases not matched to a gene. From germline, CDR1 is KGHSH and CDR2 LQKENI. The CDR3 is made up of 17 amino acids. The CDR3 protein is CASSPPRSSGPYNEQFF. The DNA for the CDR3 is TGTGCCAGCTCACCACCGCGAAGTAGCGGGCCGTACAATGAGCAGTTCTTC.

The rearrangement joins TRBV12-3 or TRBV12-4 to TRBJ2-7; D uncertain. V dropped 1 base and J dropped 4 bases, with 8 bases sitting between them. The CDR3 is 13 amino acids. The CDR3 DNA sequence: TGTGCCAGCAGTTTAGGTACCAGGTACGAGCAGTACGTC. Encoded protein: CASSLGTRYEQYV.

This clonotype showed up just a few times. The chain recombines TRBV20-1 with TRBJ1-1; 8 bases are shared with TRBD1. The CDR3 extends over 17 amino acids. V was pared by 4 bases and J by 4 bases, with 17 bases of the junction left unmatched. CDR1 DFQATT and CDR2 SNEGSKA come from the germline V gene (reference sequence). The CDR3 spells CSAKRQGARVVSTEAFF. For the CDR3, the DNA is TGCAGTGCTAAACGGCAGGGGGCGCGGGTAGTGTCCACTGAAGCTTTCTTT.

The chain uses TRBV6-1 and TRBJ2-1; 9 bases match TRBD2. The germline CDR1 and CDR2 sequences are MNHNS and SASEGT. Losses at the gene ends were 5 bases for V and 3 bases for J; bases not matched to a gene: 11. The CDR3 is 17 residues long. The CDR3 nucleotides are TGTGCCAGCAGTAAAACCTATAGCGGGAGCCTCTACAATGAGCAGTTCTTC. Translation: CASSKTYSGSLYNEQFF.

The chain has TRBV30 and TRBJ2-3; D is unresolved. Looked up from germline, CDR1 is GTSNPN and CDR2 is SVGIG (reference sequence). Deletions cut 1 base from V and 3 bases from J, with 8 bases between. This CDR3 is built from 13 residues. CDR3 in amino acids: CAWSEGFTDTQYF. The CDR3 DNA is TGTGCCTGGAGTGAGGGATTTACAGATACGCAGTATTTT.

This clonotype was observed a handful of times. The chain employs TRBV4-3 and TRBJ2-3; 9 nucleotides agree with TRBD1. Per germline, CDR1 LGHNA and CDR2 YSLEER. V lost 3 bases and J lost 3; bases outside the gene matches: 1. This CDR3 contains 14 residues. The CDR3 here is CASSHDRGTDTQYF. DNA of the CDR3: TGCGCCAGCAGCCATGACAGGGGGACAGATACGCAGTATTTT.

The chain employs TRBV9 and TRBJ1-1; D gene unclear. There are 13 residues in the CDR3. V was cut by 4 bases and J by 7 bases, with 14 bases left in between. CDR1 is SGDLS, CDR2 YYNGEE, per germline. The CDR3 spells CASSQEGMDEAFF. The CDR3 nucleotides read TGTGCCAGCAGCCAGGAGGGTATGGATGAAGCTTTCTTT.

This clonotype was seen more than once but under ten times. The rearrangement uses TRBV15 and TRBJ2-3; the match to TRBD2 covers 10 bases. J gave up 4 bases and V 3 bases, and 7 bases lay outside the gene matches. The CDR3 has 16 residues. The germline V gene has CDR1 LNHNV and CDR2 YYDKDF (reference sequence). The DNA for the CDR3 is TGTGCCACCAGCAGGAGGAGCGGGAGGGCGGCAGATACGCAGTATTTT. As protein: CATSRRSGRAADTQYF. Looking up the rest from reference TRBV15 and TRBJ2-3 gives the full variable domain: DAMVIQNPRYQVTQFGKPVTLSCSQTLNHNVMYWYQQKSSQAPKLLFHYYDKDFNNEADTPDNFQSRRPNTSFCFLDIRSPGLGDTAMYLCATSRRSGRAADTQYFGPGTRLTVL.

This clonotype was observed a few times. The V gene is TRBV18, the J gene TRBJ2-3; 8 nucleotides agree with TRBD1. Germline CDR1 and CDR2: KGHSH and LQKENI. V shed 2 bases, J shed 1 base, and the junction held 5 bases outside the gene matches. CDR3 length equals 16 residues. DNA of the CDR3: TGTGCCAGCTCACCAACCGGGACAGGAGGCACAGATACGCAGTATTTT. Its protein product is CASSPTGTGGTDTQYF.

Only a few counts were recorded for this clonotype. CDR3: CASSYSGTQTRTARGYTF. CDR3 in DNA: TGTGCCAGCAGTTACTCGGGAACTCAAACTAGGACAGCTAGGGGCTACACCTTC. The V and J genes are TRBV6-5 and TRBJ1-2, with TRBD1 as a possible D gene (6 bases). Germline V lookup: CDR1 MNHEY, CDR2 SVGAGI. V shed 0 bases and J shed 8 bases, with 25 bases lying between them. This CDR3 has 18 residues.

The chain couples TRBV18 to TRBJ2-1; no clear D gene. The CDR3 is 15 amino acids. The V end lost 3 bases, the J end lost 0 bases, and 9 bases lay between the germline ends. Germline values: CDR1 KGHSH, CDR2 LQKENI. CDR3 nucleotide sequence: TGTGCCAGCTCACCCATTAAGGCCTCCTACAATGAGCAGTTCTTC. Its protein product is CASSPIKASYNEQFF.

This clonotype has more than one count but fewer than ten. V usage is TRBV9 and J usage is TRBJ2-1; 7 nucleotides line up with TRBD2. CDR3 size: 14 residues. CDR1 is SGDLS, CDR2 YYNGEE, per germline. The junction had 8 bases not matched to a gene; V was cut back by 4 bases and J by 7 bases. CDR3 amino acids: CASSPGGRANEQFF. In DNA, the CDR3 is TGTGCCAGCAGCCCTGGTGGGAGGGCTAATGAGCAGTTCTTC.

V usage is TRBV5-1 and J usage is TRBJ1-2; 7 bases align to TRBD1. This CDR3 has 15 residues. CDR1 and CDR2 (germline): SGHRS, YFSETQ. With V trimmed by 2 bases and J by 5 bases, 9 bases remained unmatched. The CDR3, as DNA: TGCGCCAGCAGCTTCTTCATGACAGGGACATATGGCTACACCTTC. This translates into CASSFFMTGTYGYTF.

The chain employs TRBV4-3 and TRBJ2-4; 8 positions agree with TRBD2. Germline-derived CDR1 and CDR2 are LGHNA and YSLEER. V lost 4 bases, J lost 1 base, and 3 bases stayed unmatched. The CDR3 covers 15 residues. The CDR3 DNA follows: TGCGCCAGCAGCCTCACGGGGGGGGCCAAAAACATTCAGTACTTC. Encoded protein: CASSLTGGAKNIQYF.

This clonotype has only a few counts. The DNA for the CDR3 is TGTGCCAGCAGCTTAGCGGAAAGCTCCTACGAGCAGTACTTC. Translated, it gives CASSLAESSYEQYF. This chain joins TRBV7-2 and TRBJ2-7; D is unclear. The CDR3 consists of 14 residues. Per the germline V gene, CDR1 is SGHTA and CDR2 is FQGNSA. The V gene lost 0 bases and the J gene lost 0 bases, with 6 bases spanning the gap.

CDR3 nucleotide sequence: TGTGCCAGCAGCTCCTTAGGAAGGTCTTCCAAAAACATTCAGTACTTC. The encoded protein is CASSSLGRSSKNIQYF. The genes are TRBV7-2 and TRBJ2-4; no reliable D call. The V end was cut by 4 bases, the J end by 2 bases, with 15 bases between. The germline gives CDR1 SGHTA, CDR2 FQGNSA. CDR3 length: 16 amino acids. Full variable domain (missing parts from reference TRBV7-2 and TRBJ2-4): GAGVSQSPSNKVTEKGKDVELRCDPISGHTALYWYRQSLGQGLEFLIYFQGNSAPDKSGLPSDRFSAERTGGSVSTLTIQRTQQEDSAVYLCASSSLGRSSKNIQYFGAGTRLSVL.

This chain uses TRBV6-1 with TRBJ1-5, with 9 bases lining up with TRBD1. The length of the CDR3 is 17 residues. V gave up 5 bases and J gave up 2 bases; unmatched junction bases: 10. CDR1 MNHNS and CDR2 SASEGT come from the germline V gene. This chain's CDR3 is CASSPTGGRGGNQPQHF. CDR3 nucleotide sequence: TGTGCCAGCAGTCCGACAGGGGGGCGGGGGGGCAATCAGCCCCAGCATTTT.

The V gene is TRBV3-1, the J gene TRBJ2-1; 16 nucleotides match TRBD2. Trimming cost V 5 bases and J 1 base; bases outside gene matches: 5. The germline CDR1 and CDR2 sequences are LGHDT and YNNKEL (reference sequence). The CDR3 contains 18 residues. In nucleotides, the CDR3 is TGTGCCAGCAGCAAACCGGGACTAGCGGGAGGGTCCTACAATGAGCAGTTCTTC. Protein product: CASSKPGLAGGSYNEQFF.

The chain links TRBV18 to TRBJ2-3, with 9 bases identical to TRBD2. J gave up 3 bases and V 3 bases, and 4 bases lay outside the gene matches. Germline loops: CDR1 KGHSH, CDR2 LQKENI. The CDR3 sequence is 15 residues long. CDR3 residues: CASSPRTSATDTQYF. CDR3 nucleotide sequence: TGTGCCAGCTCACCGAGGACTAGCGCAACAGATACGCAGTATTTT.

The chain is built from TRBV30 and TRBJ1-3; TRBD1 might be the D (5 bases). CDR3 length equals 14 residues. CDR1 is GTSNPN, CDR2 SVGIG, per germline (reference sequence). Trimming removed 4 bases from V and 0 bases from J, with 10 bases in between. The CDR3 sequence: CAWKGWISGNTIYF. Here the CDR3 DNA reads TGTGCCTGGAAGGGGTGGATCTCTGGAAACACCATATATTTT.

The rearrangement uses TRBV9 and TRBJ2-1, with 9 bases identical to TRBD1. The CDR3 covers 19 residues. J was trimmed by 9 bases and V by 3 bases; bases with no gene match: 22. Per germline, CDR1 SGDLS and CDR2 YYNGEE. CDR3 sequence: CASSERGGQGTGMKGEQFF. The CDR3 DNA is TGTGCCAGCAGCGAGAGAGGAGGACAAGGGACAGGGATGAAAGGTGAGCAGTTCTTC.

A few counts support this clonotype. The chain carries TRBV11-2 and TRBJ1-1; 8 bases are a match to TRBD1. Germline CDR1 and CDR2: SGHAT and FQNNGV. V lost 3 bases to trimming and J lost 7 bases; unmatched junction nucleotides: 7. The CDR3 sequence is 14 residues long. The CDR3 here is CASSFPTGVSEAFF. In DNA, the CDR3 is TGTGCCAGCAGCTTCCCGACAGGGGTTAGTGAAGCTTTCTTT. Full variable domain (missing parts from reference TRBV11-2 and TRBJ1-1): EAGVAQSPRYKIIEKRQSVAFWCNPISGHATLYWYQQILGQGPKLLIQFQNNGVVDDSQLPKDRFSAERLKGVDSTLKIQPAKLEDSAVYLCASSFPTGVSEAFFGQGTRLTVV.

The rearrangement joins TRBV30 to TRBJ2-7, with D possibly being TRBD1 (6 bases). The V end was cut by 1 base, the J end by 1 base, with 17 bases between. The V gene's germline CDR1 is GTSNPN and CDR2 SVGIG (reference sequence). The CDR3 has 16 amino acids. In DNA form, the CDR3 reads TGTGCCTGGAGTGCCCTAGGGACACTGGTTTCCTACGAGCAGTACTTC. This encodes CAWSALGTLVSYEQYF.

This clonotype was detected only a few times. The rearrangement uses TRBV20-1 and TRBJ2-1, with a tentative D call TRBD2 (6 bases). The CDR3 extends over 14 amino acids. V was trimmed by 3 bases and J by 8 bases, leaving 17 bases between them. Germline CDR1 and CDR2: DFQATT and SNEGSKA (reference sequence). The CDR3 region has the DNA TGCAGTGCTAGGCCCCGTGGAGGGGTCGATGAGCAGTTCTTC. Amino acid sequence: CSARPRGGVDEQFF.

The DNA for the CDR3 is TGTGCCAGCAGTGAAAAGGAGACCAGGGGCGGTGAGCAGTTCTTC. Protein sequence: CASSEKETRGGEQFF. The V gene is TRBV6-1, the J gene TRBJ2-1, with a possible D match to TRBD1 (6 bases). The germline CDR1 and CDR2 sequences are MNHNS and SASEGT. Between the trimmed V and J ends, which lost 2 bases and 9 bases, there was a span of 17 bases. This CDR3 comprises 15 residues.

The rearrangement joins TRBV27 to TRBJ2-7, with 7 bases aligning to TRBD2. CDR1 is MNHEY, CDR2 SMNVEV, per germline (reference sequence). J gave up 4 bases and V 3 bases, and 3 bases lay outside the gene matches. This CDR3 is 13 amino acids long. CDR3 nucleotide sequence: TGTGCCAGCAGTTTTCGGGGAGGGTACGAGCAGTACTTC. Translated, it gives CASSFRGGYEQYF.

V is TRBV20-1 and J is TRBJ2-7; no definite D call. V lost 3 bases to trimming and J lost 3 bases, with 9 bases between them. Germline V CDR1 and CDR2: DFQATT, SNEGSKA (reference sequence). The CDR3 runs to 12 residues. Written as DNA, the CDR3 is TGCAGTGCTAGGGCGGATGTCTACGAGCAGTACTTC. Its translation: CSARADVYEQYF.